Below, one TCR beta chain is given with its context. Its target is unknown. The data belong to a study of cytomegalovirus exposure and HLA in healthy donors. Study conclusions and caveats: In a later analysis, CMV-associated beta chains were mostly HLA-associated, it appeared.

Trimming took off 8 bases at V and 0 bases at J, with 10 bases between the two ends. The V gene's germline CDR1 is MNHEY and CDR2 SVGAGI. This CDR3 spans 13 amino acids. With 60 Vbeta and 13 Jbeta primers, the PCR was carried out. The repertoire was sequenced with immunoSEQ multiplex PCR; TCRdb's copy has only in-frame clones and lacks some. The repertoire has approximately 160,000 clones, roughly 82% of them found once; the top ten carry 1.6%. The sequencing input was PBMCs. This receptor was taken from a young woman in good health and CMV-seronegative. The chain carries TRBV6-5 and TRBJ1-2; D may be TRBD1 (6 bases). DNA for the CDR3: TGTGCCAGCGGACAGCCCCCTAACTATGGCTACACCTTC. It specifies CASGQPPNYGYTF.